This T cell receptor beta chain came from a study of cytomegalovirus exposure and HLA in healthy donors (dated by TCRdb to about 2017). The study in broad terms: In an earlier analysis of roughly 500 of the donors, 250 to 350 Gb of sequence data and roughly 100 million unique TCR beta sequences from about 179 million T cells were reported. An early release that covered some 630 HLA-typed donors contained around 300 gigabases of sequencing data and about 93 million unique TCR sequences. Among the roughly 430 genotyped donors, around 79% belonged to the genetic ancestry cluster associated with self-reported Caucasian donors. The study aimed to test whether signatures of past pathogen exposure could be identified by cataloging public T cell receptors. The study profiled the T cell repertoires of hundreds of subjects by immunosequencing and related them to cytomegalovirus serostatus. Besides the first cohort of about 730 subjects, a separate validation cohort made up of 95 to 150 different subjects was used. To predict cytomegalovirus infection status, the study brought together high-throughput TCR immunosequencing, statistical association of individual TCRs with disease status, and machine learning. A later analysis re-examined previously published TCR beta repertoires from more than 550 donors and added high-resolution HLA genotyping to investigate patterns of TCR occurrence. Rather than using new phenotypic data, the later analysis identified candidate immune exposures from TCR beta sequences and from how often those sequences occurred across donors. To decide whether each TCR beta V gene segment behaved as functional or pseudogenic, an earlier analysis of fewer than 750 of the donors relied on high-throughput TCR beta sequencing. Donor age, sex, ethnicity and CMV serostatus were compiled alongside the repertoire data. A later genetic analysis took genome-wide SNP genotypes for about three fifths of the roughly 670 donors and used that subset as a discovery cohort. Every discovery cohort repertoire had been produced on one sequencing platform. Class I and class II HLA loci were covered by the typing at four-digit resolution. Typing coverage differed by locus: A, B, C, DRB1 and DQB1 were typed in about 620-630 donors, DQA1 in 522, DPA1 in 606, and DPB1 in 472. Roughly five DR-DQ haplotypes were treated as single units for association and clustering because of strong linkage in the cohort. Across some 400 genotyped donors of the cohort, an average of approximately 240,000 unique TCR beta nucleotide sequences per donor were sequenced, and around 20% of those sequences were non-productive. General conclusions and limits of the study: The authors suggested that the approach could potentially be extended to other disease states and immunological phenotypes. In a later analysis, 16,951 TCR beta sequences were associated with specific HLA alleles at a false discovery rate of 0.05. A total of fewer than 200 TCR beta chains were listed by the study as associated with cytomegalovirus. In a later analysis, TCR association rates were found to vary across HLA loci, with the most associated TCRs seen for DRB1 alleles and the fewest for HLA-C alleles. Cytomegalovirus status was reported to be diagnosed by the classifier with high specificity and sensitivity in both the original and validation cohorts. A cluster of highly shared sequence variants was judged likely to represent a technical artifact of the sequencing pipeline. A later analysis found that most CMV-associated TCR beta chains appeared HLA-restricted, with HLA associations seemingly driven largely by CMV exposure. In vitro tests confirmed that three of the cytomegalovirus-associated TCR beta chains recognize cytomegalovirus antigens. A further reported finding was that TCR beta sequences accurately predicted the HLA-A and HLA-B alleles for most subjects in the first cohort. Across donors, most TCR sequences were observed very rarely, whereas some public TCRs were present in many individuals. In an earlier analysis of some 500 of the donors, most TCR beta V segments appeared in productive rearrangements about 87% or about 30% of the time, broadly matching IMGT annotations. This cohort had only TCR beta chains sequenced, and the lack of alpha or paired-chain data limited which features could be detected. CMV serostatus was the only immune exposure information available for the cohort. According to a later genetic analysis, donors in an Asian-associated ancestry cluster had fewer N-insertions in productive TCRs than the approximately 650-donor mean. Strong co-occurrence of HLA alleles, especially DR and DQ, made assigning TCR associations to individual alleles difficult. In a later genetic analysis, a missense DCLRE1C variant was associated with V-gene and J-gene trimming of TCR beta chains, and the association was replicated in an independent cohort. Linkage disequilibrium might explain the correlated functional status among segregating V segments, but an unknown experimental factor could not be ruled out. Roughly uniform sequencing depth across donors was assumed in presence/absence analyses, although this assumption may not hold. Some IMGT-functional V segments, including TRBV6-2 and TRBV6-3, could not be told apart with the 87-base-pair reads, so those segments were excluded. Because counts were too low, about 18 rarely observed V segments, including chromosome 9 orphons, were excluded from the earlier analysis of several hundred of the donors. In a later analysis, several top co-occurrence clusters were reported to appear linked to parvovirus B19, influenza, CMV and Epstein-Barr virus. In a later analysis, HLA-associated TCR beta chains showed more clonal expansion and lower generation probabilities than non-associated chains that were equally common. HLA typing was unavailable for some donors at each locus, so association tests used only the typed subset.

The cohort was made up of around 720 healthy bone marrow donors. At the time of sampling, every cohort member was nominally healthy, though immune exposures that went unrecorded were likely present. The donor was CMV seropositive and was included in the group of 300 or so seropositive cohort members. Every donor gave a peripheral blood sample, and the peripheral blood mononuclear cells from that sample were used for TCR beta sequencing. Genomic DNA extraction from the blood cell samples was performed with the Qiagen DNeasy Blood Extraction Kit. Reading from cysteine to phenylalanine, the CDR3 counts 13 amino acids. Solely the CDR3 DNA is kept, with 39 bases framed from the first base. CDR1 and CDR2, per the germline V gene, are SNHLY and FYNNEI. As for this clone: No antigen is known for it. No quality values exist for individual bases; no much larger clone is one base distant.

Library preparation was by the immunoSEQ multiplex PCR assay. For the multiplex PCR, a mixture combining 60 forward primers for TCR Vbeta segments and 13 reverse primers for TCR Jbeta segments was used. The CDR3 region of rearranged TCR beta genes was amplified from genomic DNA by a multiplex PCR assay. On the Illumina HiSeq System, the amplified TCR beta libraries were sequenced as 87-base-pair reads. The authors processed their data as follows. In a later analysis, 70 million to 95 million unique TCR beta chains were counted across the approximately 640 repertoires, and roughly 9.9 million of these chains were shared by at least two donors. To remove PCR and sequencing errors, raw reads were error-corrected and collapsed into unique sequences using a nearest-neighbor algorithm that merged closely related sequences. To assign V, D and J gene segments, CDR3 sequences were aligned to IMGT reference sequences. For a sequence to be retained, at least a six-nucleotide match to both a V gene segment and a J gene segment was required. A rearrangement was called productive if the CDR3 had no stop codons and remained in frame with V and J, and every other rearrangement was called non-productive. CDR3 was defined according to IMGT convention as the region running from the second conserved V-encoded cysteine to the conserved J-encoded phenylalanine. In an earlier analysis of 587 of the donors, sequences lacking an unambiguous match to a single V gene segment were excluded. An earlier analysis of fewer than 650 of the donors classified V segments as functional when productive rearrangements were above 56.7% and as segregating when the standard deviation between donors was above 5%. A statistical classification framework was built to diagnose cytomegalovirus status from the catalog of TCR beta chain sequences. In a later analysis, V and J genes were assigned by comparing TCR nucleotide sequences against IMGT/GENE-DB human TR gene sequences. A later analysis assigned CDR3 sequences and most-parsimonious VDJ recombination scenarios with the TCRdist pipeline. In a later analysis, every TCR beta chain was defined by the combination of its CDR3 amino acid sequence and its V-gene family, and reads without a unique V-gene family were dropped. A later analysis removed 450 to 600 highly shared, low-generation-probability nucleotide sequences to deal with suspected cross-contamination and a sequencing artifact. For each public chain, a later analysis derived a clonal expansion index from normalized ranks of inferred template counts within each repertoire. Generation probabilities in a later analysis came from a VDJ recombination model fitted to out-of-frame rearrangements, and those results were checked against IGoR. In a later analysis, hypergeometric tests were used to score TCR-TCR, TCR-HLA and TCR-CMV co-occurrence, with a repertoire-size bias correction applied to TCR pairs. To estimate false discovery rates, a later analysis permuted the HLA or CMV assignments 20 times. In a later analysis, co-occurring TCRs were grouped with DBSCAN, and TCRdist sequence similarity was added when clustering was performed within HLA-allele-positive subsets. Co-occurrence clustering excluded repertoires with fewer than 30,000 or more than 120,000 public chains, plus five with anomalous nucleotide sharing. TCRdb's version of the immuneACCESS table is confined to in-frame rearrangements and falls short of the full clone set. An unresolved V gene accounts for under half of the shortfall where checked; the remainder is of unknown origin. V and J calls and clone size are copied from that table; D and trimming were computed from the DNA. This sample has some 65,000 clones in its table, and 70% to 80% of those were observed once. The leading ten clones occupy 2.5% to 3.5% of the sample.

Sequenced input: PBMCs. The chain is made from TRBV2 and TRBJ2-7, and the D gene may be TRBD1, 6 bases matching. The clonotype originates from a girl aged 10 to 17 in good health and CMV-seropositive. DNA sequence: TGTGCGAGTGTACAGGGACGTAATAACGAGCAGTACTTC. This sequence encodes CASVQGRNNEQYF.